This T cell receptor beta chain originates from a study of blood T cell repertoires in COVID-19. The germline gives CDR1 SGDLS, CDR2 YYNGEE. V was trimmed by 2 bases and J by 5 bases, leaving 19 bases between them. The CDR3 length is 16 residues. Only in-frame clones appear in the TCRdb table, and some are missing; sequencing was by immunoSEQ multiplex PCR. The sample has around 700,000 clones, 85% to 90% seen once. The rearrangement joins TRBV9 to TRBJ1-2, with D maybe TRBD1 (6 bases). This sequence originates from a woman aged 18-29 years with acute or convalescent COVID-19. The sequenced material came from peripheral blood. CDR3 sequence: CASSVGDGGGFYGYTF. CDR3 in DNA: TGTGCCAGCAGCGTCGGGGACGGCGGGGGCTTTTATGGCTACACCTTC. Filled out from reference TRBV9 and TRBJ1-2, the complete variable domain reads DSGVTQTPKHLITATGQRVTLRCSPRSGDLSVYWYQQSLDQGLQFLIQYYNGEERAKGNILERFSAQQFPDLHSELNLSSLELGDSALYFCASSVGDGGGFYGYTFGSGTRLTVV.